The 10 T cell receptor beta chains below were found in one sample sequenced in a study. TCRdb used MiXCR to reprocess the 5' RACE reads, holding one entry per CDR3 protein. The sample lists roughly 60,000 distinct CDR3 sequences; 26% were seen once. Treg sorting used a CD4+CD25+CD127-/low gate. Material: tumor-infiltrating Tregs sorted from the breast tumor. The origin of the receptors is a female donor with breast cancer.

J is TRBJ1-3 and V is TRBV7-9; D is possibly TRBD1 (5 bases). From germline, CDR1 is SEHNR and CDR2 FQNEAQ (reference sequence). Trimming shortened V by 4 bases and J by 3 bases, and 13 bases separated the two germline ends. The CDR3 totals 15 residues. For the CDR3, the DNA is TGTGCCAGCAGCTCTTCCGGGACCCATGGAAACACCATATATTTT. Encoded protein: CASSSSGTHGNTIYF.

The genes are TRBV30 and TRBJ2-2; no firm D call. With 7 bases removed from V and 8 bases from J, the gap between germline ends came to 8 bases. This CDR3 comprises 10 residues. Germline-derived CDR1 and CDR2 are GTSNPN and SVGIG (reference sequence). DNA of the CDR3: TGTGCCTACGCGAGGGGGGAGCTGTTTTTT. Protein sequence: CAYARGELFF.

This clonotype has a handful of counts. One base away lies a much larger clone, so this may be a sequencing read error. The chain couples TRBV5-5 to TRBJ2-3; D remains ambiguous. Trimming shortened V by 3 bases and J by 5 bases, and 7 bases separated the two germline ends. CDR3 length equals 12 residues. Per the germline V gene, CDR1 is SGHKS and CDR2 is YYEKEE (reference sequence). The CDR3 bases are TGTGCCAGCAGCTGGAACAAAGATACGCAGTATTTT. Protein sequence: CASSWNKDTQYF.

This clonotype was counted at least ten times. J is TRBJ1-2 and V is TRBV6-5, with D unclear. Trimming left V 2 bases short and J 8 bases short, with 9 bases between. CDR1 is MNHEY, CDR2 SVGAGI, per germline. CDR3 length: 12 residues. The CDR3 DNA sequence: TGTGCCAGCAGTTACAGGGTTGGCGGCTACACCTTC. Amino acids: CASSYRVGGYTF.

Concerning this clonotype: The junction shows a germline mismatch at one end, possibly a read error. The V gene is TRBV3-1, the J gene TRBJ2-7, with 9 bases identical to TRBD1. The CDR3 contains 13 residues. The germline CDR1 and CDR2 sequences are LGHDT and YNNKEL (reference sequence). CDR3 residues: CASSQHTGGERYF. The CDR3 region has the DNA TGTGCCAGCAGCCAGCACACAGGGGGCGAGCGGTACTTC.

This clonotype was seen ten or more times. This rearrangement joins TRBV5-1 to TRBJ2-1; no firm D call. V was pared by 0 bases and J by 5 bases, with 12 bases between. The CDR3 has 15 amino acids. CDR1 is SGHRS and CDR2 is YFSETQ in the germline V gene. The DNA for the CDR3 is TGCGCCAGCAGCTTGGTCACGGGCATCCACAATGAGCAGTTCTTC. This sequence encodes CASSLVTGIHNEQFF.

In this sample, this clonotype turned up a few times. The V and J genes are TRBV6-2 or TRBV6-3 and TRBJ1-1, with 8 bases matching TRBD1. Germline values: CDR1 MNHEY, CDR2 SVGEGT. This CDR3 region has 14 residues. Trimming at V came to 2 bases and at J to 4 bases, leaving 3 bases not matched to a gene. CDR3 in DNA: TGTGCCAGCAGTTACGACAGGGGTTTCACTGAAGCTTTCTTT. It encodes CASSYDRGFTEAFF.

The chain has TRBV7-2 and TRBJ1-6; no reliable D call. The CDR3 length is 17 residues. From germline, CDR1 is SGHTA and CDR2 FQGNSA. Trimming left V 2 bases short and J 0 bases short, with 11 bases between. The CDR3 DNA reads TGTGCCAGCAGCTTATTATCTTCGAGCTCCTATAATTCACCCCTCCACTTT. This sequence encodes CASSLLSSSSYNSPLHF.

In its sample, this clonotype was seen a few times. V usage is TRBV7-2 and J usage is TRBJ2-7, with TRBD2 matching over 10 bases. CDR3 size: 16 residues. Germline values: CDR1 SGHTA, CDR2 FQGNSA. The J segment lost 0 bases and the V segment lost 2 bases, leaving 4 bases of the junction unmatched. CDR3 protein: CASSLRAGGSSYEQYF. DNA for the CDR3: TGTGCCAGCAGCTTAAGAGCGGGAGGGAGCTCCTACGAGCAGTACTTC. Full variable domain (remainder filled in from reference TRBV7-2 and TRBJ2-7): GAGVSQSPSNKVTEKGKDVELRCDPISGHTALYWYRQSLGQGLEFLIYFQGNSAPDKSGLPSDRFSAERTGGSVSTLTIQRTQQEDSAVYLCASSLRAGGSSYEQYFGPGTRLTVT.

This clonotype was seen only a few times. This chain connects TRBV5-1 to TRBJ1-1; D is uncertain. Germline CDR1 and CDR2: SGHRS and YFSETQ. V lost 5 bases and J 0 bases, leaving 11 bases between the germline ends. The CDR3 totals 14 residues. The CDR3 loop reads CASRVGFMNTEAFF. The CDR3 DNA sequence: TGCGCCAGCAGGGTTGGGTTCATGAACACTGAAGCTTTCTTT.